The rows below give T cell receptor beta chains drawn from one sample of a study of cytomegalovirus exposure and HLA in healthy donors. This table comes from immunoSEQ multiplex PCR, and its TCRdb copy is limited to in-frame clones, with some not included. In the table there are under 250,000 clones, roughly 78% of which are singletons. The specimen sequenced was PBMCs. Receptors originate from a boy under 18 in good health and CMV-seronegative. The CDR3 runs from the conserved cysteine through the conserved F or W. A D gene is named only where the DNA matches it firmly. Part of the rows lack a size; the others show once, few, many or a class for expanded clones.

j_call	clone_size	v_call	d_call	cdr3_nt	cdr3_aa
TRBJ2-7	.	TRBV18	.	TGTGCCAGCTCACTCTTTCCCCGGTCAGGGGCTTATGCCTACGAGCAGTACTTC	CASSLFPRSGAYAYEQYF
TRBJ1-2	.	TRBV11-2	.	TGTGCCAGCAGCTTCTCAGAAAACTATGGCTACACCTTC	CASSFSENYGYTF
TRBJ2-6	.	TRBV5-1	.	TGCGCCAGCAGCTTGGGGCCCTCTGGGGCCAACGTCCTGACTTTC	CASSLGPSGANVLTF
TRBJ2-7	.	TRBV9	.	TGTGCCAGCAGCCAACAGGACTACGAGCAGTACTTC	CASSQQDYEQYF
TRBJ1-1	few	TRBV5-1	TRBD1	TGCGCCAGCAGCTTGGGGGACAGCACGAACACTGAAGCTTTCTTT	CASSLGDSTNTEAFF
TRBJ2-6	medium-sized	TRBV19	.	TGTGCCAGTAGTATACCGCGATCTGGGGCCAACGTCCTGACTTTC	CASSIPRSGANVLTF
TRBJ1-5	.	TRBV6-4	.	TGTGCCAGCAGTGAAAGGTGGGGGGATCAGCCCCAGCATTTT	CASSERWGDQPQHF
TRBJ2-2	.	TRBV5-1	TRBD2	TGCGCCAGCAGCGTTAGCGGGACGAACACCGGGGAGCTGTTTTTT	CASSVSGTNTGELFF
TRBJ2-7	.	TRBV7-6	.	TGTGCCAGCAGCTTAGACTCGAAGGAGCAGTACTTC	CASSLDSKEQYF
TRBJ2-7	.	TRBV5-5	TRBD1	TGTGCCAGCAGCGGGACCGACAGGGGGAGGGAGCAGTACTTC	CASSGTDRGREQYF
TRBJ1-5	.	TRBV28	.	TGTGCCAGCAGTTTCTCTCAGCCCCAGCATTTT	CASSFSQPQHF
TRBJ1-1	.	TRBV2	.	TGTGCCAGCAGAGGGGTCAACACTGAAGCTTTCTTT	CASRGVNTEAFF
TRBJ2-3	.	TRBV27	TRBD2	TGTGCCAGCAGTTTATTTGGGGGGGGCACAGATACGCAGTATTTT	CASSLFGGGTDTQYF
TRBJ1-5	.	TRBV7-9	.	TGTGCCAGCAGCCCCGGGGCGGGGCGGGGACAGCCCCAGCATTTT	CASSPGAGRGQPQHF
TRBJ2-5	.	TRBV6-6	TRBD1	TGTGCCAGCAGTTACGCAAACAGGGGGCGAGGTGAGACCCAGTACTTC	CASSYANRGRGETQYF
TRBJ1-2	.	TRBV6-1	TRBD1	TGTGCCAGCAGTGAAGCGGTTGGACAGGACCTCTATGGCTACACCTTC	CASSEAVGQDLYGYTF
TRBJ1-3	few	TRBV6-4	.	TGTGCCAGCAGTGAAACAGCCGATCGAAACACCATATATTTT	CASSETADRNTIYF
TRBJ2-2	.	TRBV7-6	.	TGTGCCAGCAGTCGGCCATTCTACAGAACCGGGGAGCTGTTTTTT	CASSRPFYRTGELFF
TRBJ1-2	.	TRBV9	TRBD1	TGTGCCAGCAGCCGGGACAGTAACTATGGCTACACCTTC	CASSRDSNYGYTF
TRBJ2-7	.	TRBV11-3	.	TGTGCCAGCAGCTCGACCGGGACTTCTGACTACGAGCAGTACTTC	CASSSTGTSDYEQYF
TRBJ2-2	.	TRBV7-9	.	TGTGCCAGCAGCTTAGCTCTAAGGGGATTAAACACCGGGGAGCTGTTTTTT	CASSLALRGLNTGELFF
TRBJ2-7	once	TRBV7-8	TRBD1	TGTGCCAGCAGCTTGTCGGGACAGGGGGCCTACGAGCAGTACTTC	CASSLSGQGAYEQYF
TRBJ1-1	.	TRBV7-3	.	TGTGCCAGCAGCCTAACTCCCGACAGAAAAAACACTGAAGCTTTCTTT	CASSLTPDRKNTEAFF
TRBJ1-2	.	TRBV9	.	TGTGCCAGCAGCCCTCACACCTTCTATGGCTACACCTTC	CASSPHTFYGYTF
TRBJ1-5	.	TRBV7-9	TRBD1	TGTGCCAGCAGCCCCCGGGACAGGGAATCCTATAGCAATCAGCCCCAGCATTTT	CASSPRDRESYSNQPQHF
TRBJ1-1	.	TRBV7-8	.	TGTGCCAGCAGCACCTCCGACTTTACCGGGAACACTGAAGCTTTCTTT	CASSTSDFTGNTEAFF
TRBJ1-2	once	TRBV2	.	TGTGCCAGCAGTCCGGACTTAACTTTTTATGGCTACACCTTC	CASSPDLTFYGYTF
TRBJ1-2	once	TRBV7-8	.	TGTGCCAGCAGCTTAGGTGAGGGTATGCCTGGCTACACCTTC	CASSLGEGMPGYTF
TRBJ1-6	.	TRBV10-1	.	TGCGCCAGCAGTCGGGACACTGGAGGTTCACCCCTCCACTTT	CASSRDTGGSPLHF
TRBJ1-1	.	TRBV6-4	.	TGTGCCAGCGCAGCGGTCCTGAACACTGAAGCTTTCTTT	CASAAVLNTEAFF
TRBJ1-2	.	TRBV5-5	TRBD1	TGTGCCAGCAGCTTGGAGGGGACAGGGCGCTACACCTTC	CASSLEGTGRYTF
TRBJ1-2	.	TRBV2	TRBD1	TGTGCCAGCAGTGAGGGGACAGACAATGGCTACACCTTC	CASSEGTDNGYTF
TRBJ1-2	.	TRBV30	TRBD1	TGTGCCTGGAGAGGCAGGGGGCAGGTTGGCTACACCTTC	CAWRGRGQVGYTF
TRBJ2-1	once	TRBV10-1	TRBD2	TGCGCCAGCAGTGAGAGCGGGATTTACAATGAGCAGTTCTTC	CASSESGIYNEQFF
TRBJ1-1	few	TRBV5-1	TRBD1	TGCGCCAGCAGCCGGAATACAGGGGGTGGGACTGAAGCTTTCTTT	CASSRNTGGGTEAFF
TRBJ2-1	.	TRBV4-1	TRBD2	TGCGCCAGCAGCCAGGGACTAGCGGGGGGGGCCTCCCTCAATGAGCAGTTCTTC	CASSQGLAGGASLNEQFF
TRBJ1-5	.	TRBV9	.	TGTGCCAGCAGCGTATCAGGGGCCAAAAATCAGCCCCAGCATTTT	CASSVSGAKNQPQHF
TRBJ1-2	.	TRBV5-1	.	TGCGCCAGCAGCGTACAACTCACAGGGACCAACTATGGCTACACCTTC	CASSVQLTGTNYGYTF
TRBJ1-2	once	TRBV7-2	.	TGTGCCAGCAGCCTTCAGGGTCCCACTGGCTACACCTTC	CASSLQGPTGYTF
TRBJ1-1	.	TRBV7-9	.	TGTGCCAGCAGCCGACTGATTACTGAAGCTTTCTTT	CASSRLITEAFF
TRBJ2-7	.	TRBV5-1	TRBD1	TGCGCCAGCAGCTTGGGTCGGGACAGGGTCTCCTACGAGCAGTACTTC	CASSLGRDRVSYEQYF
TRBJ2-1	.	TRBV5-8	.	TGTGCCAGCAGCTTGCAGGGACTCTCCTACAATGAGCAGTTCTTC	CASSLQGLSYNEQFF
TRBJ1-4	.	TRBV19	TRBD1	TGTGCCAGTAGTTTTTTCCGGACAGGTACTGAAAAACTGTTTTTT	CASSFFRTGTEKLFF
TRBJ2-1	.	TRBV5-1	TRBD1	TGCGCCAGCAGCCTGGACAGGGTCCCCTACAATGAGCAGTTCTTC	CASSLDRVPYNEQFF
TRBJ1-4	once	TRBV6-1	TRBD1	TGTGCCAGCAGTGACCCAGGGGGAAGTAATGAAAAACTGTTTTTT	CASSDPGGSNEKLFF
TRBJ1-5	.	TRBV23-1	.	TGCGCCAGCAGGGAGGGGAATCAGCCCCAGCATTTT	CASREGNQPQHF
TRBJ1-2	.	TRBV6-5	TRBD1	TGTGCCAGCAGTTACGGGACAGGGCCTAACTATGGCTACACCTTC	CASSYGTGPNYGYTF
TRBJ2-7	.	TRBV6-6	TRBD2	TGTGCCAGCAGTTACGGGCTAGCGGGGCGGCGGGAGCAGTACTTC	CASSYGLAGRREQYF
TRBJ2-3	.	TRBV5-1	.	TGCGCCAGCAGCCAAACTGGGCCGAGAGGGTATACGCAGTATTTT	CASSQTGPRGYTQYF
TRBJ2-7	.	TRBV7-3	TRBD1	TGTGCCAGCAGCCCGACAGGGAAATCCTACGAGCAGTACTTC	CASSPTGKSYEQYF
TRBJ1-4	few	TRBV2	TRBD1	TGTGCCAGCAGTCCGACAGGGGGTTATGAAAAACTGTTTTTT	CASSPTGGYEKLFF
TRBJ1-6	.	TRBV4-2	TRBD1	TGTGCCAGCAGCCATCTCCTCCCGGGACAGTATTCCTATAATTCACCCCTCCACTTT	CASSHLLPGQYSYNSPLHF
TRBJ1-3	.	TRBV6-5	.	TGTGCCAGCGGGCATGACAGCTTCTCTGGAAACACCATATATTTT	CASGHDSFSGNTIYF
TRBJ2-7	few	TRBV10-2	.	TGCGCCAGCAGCCCCCTCGCTGACACTTCGAACGAGCAGTACTTC	CASSPLADTSNEQYF
TRBJ1-2	.	TRBV7-2	TRBD1	TGTGCCAGCAGCTTTCTTCCGGGACAGGATCGACCCGGATACTATGGCTACACCTTC	CASSFLPGQDRPGYYGYTF
TRBJ1-3	.	TRBV13	.	TGTGCCAGCAGCCCCGGACAGATATCTTCCATATATTTT	CASSPGQISSIYF
TRBJ2-3	.	TRBV13	TRBD2	TGTGCCAGCAGCAGGGGACTAGCGGGGGGACGCACAGATACGCAGTATTTT	CASSRGLAGGRTDTQYF